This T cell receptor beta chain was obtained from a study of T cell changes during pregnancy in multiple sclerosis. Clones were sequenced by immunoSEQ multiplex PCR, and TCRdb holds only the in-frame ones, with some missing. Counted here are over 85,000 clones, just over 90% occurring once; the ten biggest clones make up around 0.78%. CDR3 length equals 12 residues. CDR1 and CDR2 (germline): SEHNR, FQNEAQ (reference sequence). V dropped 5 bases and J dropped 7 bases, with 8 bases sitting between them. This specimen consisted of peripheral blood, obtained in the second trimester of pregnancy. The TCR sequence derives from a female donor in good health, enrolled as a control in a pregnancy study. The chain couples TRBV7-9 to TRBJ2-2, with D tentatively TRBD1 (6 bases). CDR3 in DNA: TGTGCCAGCAGCGCAGGGGTCGGGGAGCTGTTTTTT. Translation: CASSAGVGELFF.